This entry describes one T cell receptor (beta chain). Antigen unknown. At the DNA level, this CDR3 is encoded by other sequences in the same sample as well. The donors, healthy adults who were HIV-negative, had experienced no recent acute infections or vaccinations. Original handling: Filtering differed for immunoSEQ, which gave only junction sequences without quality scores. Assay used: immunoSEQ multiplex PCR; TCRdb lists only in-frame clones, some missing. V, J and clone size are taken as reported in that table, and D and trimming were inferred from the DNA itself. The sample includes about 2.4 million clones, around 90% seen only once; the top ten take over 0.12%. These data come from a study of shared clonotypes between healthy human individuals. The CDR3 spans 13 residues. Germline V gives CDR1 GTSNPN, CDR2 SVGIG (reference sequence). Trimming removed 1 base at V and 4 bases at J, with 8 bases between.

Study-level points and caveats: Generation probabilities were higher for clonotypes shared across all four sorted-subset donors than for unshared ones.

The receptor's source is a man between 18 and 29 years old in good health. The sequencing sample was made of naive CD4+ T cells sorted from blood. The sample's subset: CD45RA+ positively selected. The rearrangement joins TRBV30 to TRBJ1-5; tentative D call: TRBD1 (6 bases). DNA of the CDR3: TGTGCCTGGAGTGGACAGGAAAATCAGCCCCAGCATTTT. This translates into CAWSGQENQPQHF.